This paragraph reports one TCR beta chain. The sample is drawn from a study of blood T cell repertoires in COVID-19. V shed 6 bases, J shed 5 bases, and the junction held 6 bases outside the gene matches. The CDR3 is made up of 14 amino acids. From germline, CDR1 is MNHEY and CDR2 SVGEGT. In the authors' methods: By means of reference gene primer amplification, nucleated cell counts were estimated. Repertoires were generated with immunoSEQ multiplex PCR, while TCRdb's copy carries only in-frame clones and drops some. V and J calls and clone size come straight from that table; D and trimming were deduced from the DNA. The repertoire consists of some 100,000 clones, with around 94% occurring once and the leading ten covering 5.7%.

The rearrangement uses TRBV6-2 or TRBV6-3 and TRBJ2-3, with 9 bases matching TRBD2. This TCR was sampled from a man in his fifties with active COVID-19. Sequencing input: peripheral blood. The CDR3 loop reads CASSEGLAVDTQYF. The CDR3 DNA reads TGTGCCAGCAGCGAGGGACTAGCTGTAGATACGCAGTATTTT.